This is a list of T cell receptor beta chains from one sample in a study of T-cell memory formation after mild COVID-19. A single record per CDR3 protein comes from TCRdb applying MiXCR to the 5' RACE reads. Here the sample spans roughly 280,000 distinct CDR3 sequences, around 15% being singletons. The sequenced sample was PBMCs or a T cell subset sorted from them (not recorded which). The receptors derive from a man aged 18 to 29 who had mild COVID-19 (a few samples of this study predate the infection). Cell type and time point are not known. The CDR3 runs from the conserved cysteine through the conserved F or W. D genes are given only for firm matches. A clone size is listed for some rows: how often the clone was seen (once, few, many), or a class if it is expanded.

J | size | D | V | CDR3 | DNA
TRBJ2-5 | many | TRBD2 | TRBV10-3 | CAIRWEGKETQYF | TGTGCCATCAGATGGGAGGGAAAAGAGACCCAGTACTTC
TRBJ2-2 | NA | TRBD2 | TRBV7-2 | CASSGLAGIYTGELFF | TGTGCCAGCAGTGGACTAGCGGGGATTTACACCGGGGAGCTGTTTTTT
TRBJ2-7 | few | NA | TRBV2 | CASSAQGNSYEQYF | TGTGCCAGCAGTGCCCAGGGTAATTCCTACGAGCAGTACTTC
TRBJ1-5 | few | NA | TRBV19 | CASSIPYGGQPQHF | TGTGCCAGTAGTATTCCTTACGGGGGTCAGCCCCAGCATTTT
TRBJ2-2 | few | NA | TRBV6-4 | CASSITGYGGELFF | TGTGCCAGCAGTATAACAGGGTATGGCGGGGAGCTGTTTTTT
TRBJ1-3 | few | NA | TRBV7-2 | CASSPRWRGSGNTIYF | TGTGCCAGCAGCCCTAGATGGAGGGGGAGTGGAAACACCATATATTTT
TRBJ1-1 | NA | NA | TRBV5-1 | CASSFIGGNTEAFF | TGCGCCAGCAGCTTCATCGGGGGGAACACTGAAGCTTTCTTT
TRBJ2-1 | few | TRBD2 | TRBV7-2 | CASSPLAGGRDEQFF | TGTGCCAGCAGCCCACTAGCGGGGGGGCGAGATGAGCAGTTCTTC
TRBJ2-3 | NA | NA | TRBV3-1 | CASSPWGGGDTQYF | TGTGCCAGCAGCCCTTGGGGGGGCGGGGATACGCAGTATTTT
TRBJ2-6 | few | NA | TRBV7-2 | CASSPEISGANVLTF | TGTGCCAGCAGTCCGGAGATCTCTGGGGCCAACGTCCTGACTTTC
TRBJ2-2 | NA | NA | TRBV5-1 | CASRAARGTGELFF | TGCGCCAGCCGAGCGGCGAGAGGCACCGGGGAGCTGTTTTTT
TRBJ2-3 | few | TRBD2 | TRBV5-4 | CASSGPSGVGADTQYF | TGTGCCAGCAGCGGGCCTAGCGGGGTGGGGGCAGATACGCAGTATTTT
TRBJ1-2 | few | NA | TRBV4-1 | CASSQDPGLPQGYTF | TGCGCCAGCAGCCAAGACCCCGGACTCCCACAGGGCTACACCTTC
TRBJ1-2 | few | NA | TRBV7-2 | CASTSGPSRKGGYTF | TGTGCCAGCACCAGTGGACCGTCAAGAAAGGGCGGCTACACCTTC
TRBJ2-2 | NA | NA | TRBV20-1 | CSARPSLRNTGELFF | TGCAGTGCTAGGCCTAGCCTAAGGAACACCGGGGAGCTGTTTTTT
TRBJ1-1 | NA | TRBD1 | TRBV6-5 | CASSYRDRGGTEAFF | TGTGCCAGCAGTTACCGGGACAGGGGGGGAACTGAAGCTTTCTTT
TRBJ2-3 | few | TRBD2 | TRBV11-2 | CASSGHLSGGSTDTQYF | TGTGCCAGCAGCGGACACCTTAGCGGGGGATCCACAGATACGCAGTATTTT